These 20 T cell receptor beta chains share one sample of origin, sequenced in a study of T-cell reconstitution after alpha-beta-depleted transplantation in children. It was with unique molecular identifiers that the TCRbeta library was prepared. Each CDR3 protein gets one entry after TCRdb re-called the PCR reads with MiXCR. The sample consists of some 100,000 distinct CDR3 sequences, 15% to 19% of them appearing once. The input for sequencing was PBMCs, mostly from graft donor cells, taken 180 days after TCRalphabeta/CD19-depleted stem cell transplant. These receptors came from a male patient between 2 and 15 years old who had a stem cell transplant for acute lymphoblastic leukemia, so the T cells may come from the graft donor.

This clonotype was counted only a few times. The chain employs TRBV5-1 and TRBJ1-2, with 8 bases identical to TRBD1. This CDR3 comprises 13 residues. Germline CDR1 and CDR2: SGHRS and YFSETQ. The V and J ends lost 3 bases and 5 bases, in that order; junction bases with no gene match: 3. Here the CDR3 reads CASSSTGEYGYTF. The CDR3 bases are TGCGCCAGCAGCTCGACAGGGGAGTATGGCTACACCTTC.

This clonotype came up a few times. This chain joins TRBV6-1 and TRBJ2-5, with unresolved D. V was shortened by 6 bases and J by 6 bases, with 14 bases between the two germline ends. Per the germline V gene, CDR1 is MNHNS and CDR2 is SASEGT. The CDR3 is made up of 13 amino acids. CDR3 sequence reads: CASRSSPAQTQYF. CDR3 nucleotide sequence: TGTGCCAGCAGGAGTAGTCCTGCCCAGACCCAGTACTTC.

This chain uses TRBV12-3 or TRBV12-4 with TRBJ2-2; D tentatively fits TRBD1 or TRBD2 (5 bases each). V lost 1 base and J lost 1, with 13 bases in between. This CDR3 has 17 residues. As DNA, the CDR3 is TGTGCCAGCAGTTTAGGGGGGAGCTACCTGAACACCGGGGAGCTGTTTTTT. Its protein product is CASSLGGSYLNTGELFF.

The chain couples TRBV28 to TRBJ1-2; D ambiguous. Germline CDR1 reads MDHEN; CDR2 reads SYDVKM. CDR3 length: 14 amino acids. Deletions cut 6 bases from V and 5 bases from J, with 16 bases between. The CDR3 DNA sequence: TGTGCCAGCAGCCCCCCTTTCCACGCGTATGGCTACACCTTC. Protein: CASSPPFHAYGYTF.

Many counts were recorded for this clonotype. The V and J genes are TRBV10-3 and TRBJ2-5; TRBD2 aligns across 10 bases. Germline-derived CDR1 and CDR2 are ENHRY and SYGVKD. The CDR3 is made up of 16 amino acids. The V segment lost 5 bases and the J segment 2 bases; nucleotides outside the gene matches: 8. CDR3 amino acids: CAISTTRAGGQETQYF. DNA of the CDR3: TGTGCCATCAGTACAACAAGAGCGGGGGGGCAAGAGACCCAGTACTTC.

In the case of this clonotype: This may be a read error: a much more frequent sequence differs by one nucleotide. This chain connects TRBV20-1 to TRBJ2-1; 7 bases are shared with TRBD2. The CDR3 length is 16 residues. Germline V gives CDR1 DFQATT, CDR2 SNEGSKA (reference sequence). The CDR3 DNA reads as TGCTGTATTAGAACCCTGGGGGGGGGAGGCTACAATGAGCAGTTCTTC. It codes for CCIRTLGGGGYNEQFF.

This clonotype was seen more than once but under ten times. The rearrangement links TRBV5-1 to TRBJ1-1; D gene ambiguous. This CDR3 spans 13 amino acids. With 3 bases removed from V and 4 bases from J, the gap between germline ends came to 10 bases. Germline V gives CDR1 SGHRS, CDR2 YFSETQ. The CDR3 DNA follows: TGCGCCAGCAGCTCCCCTTACAGCACTGAAGCTTTCTTT. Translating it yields CASSSPYSTEAFF.

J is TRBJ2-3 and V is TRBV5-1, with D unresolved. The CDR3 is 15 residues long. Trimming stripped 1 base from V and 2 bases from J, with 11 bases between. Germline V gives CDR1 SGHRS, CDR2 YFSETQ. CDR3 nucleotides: TGCGCCAGCAGCTTGAAGCCGATCCCCACAGATACGCAGTATTTT. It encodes CASSLKPIPTDTQYF.

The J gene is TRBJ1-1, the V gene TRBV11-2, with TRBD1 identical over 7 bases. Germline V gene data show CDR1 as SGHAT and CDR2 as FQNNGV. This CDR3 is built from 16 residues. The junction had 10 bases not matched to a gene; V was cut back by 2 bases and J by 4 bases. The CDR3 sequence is CASSLPGRGSVTEAFF. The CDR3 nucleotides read TGTGCCAGCAGCTTACCGGGCAGGGGGTCAGTCACTGAAGCTTTCTTT.

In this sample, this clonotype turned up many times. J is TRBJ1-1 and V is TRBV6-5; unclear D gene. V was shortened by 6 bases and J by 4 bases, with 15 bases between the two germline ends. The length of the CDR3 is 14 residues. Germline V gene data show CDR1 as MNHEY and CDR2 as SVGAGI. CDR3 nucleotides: TGTGCCAGCAGCCCCCCCCTATATGGCACTGAAGCTTTCTTT. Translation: CASSPPLYGTEAFF.

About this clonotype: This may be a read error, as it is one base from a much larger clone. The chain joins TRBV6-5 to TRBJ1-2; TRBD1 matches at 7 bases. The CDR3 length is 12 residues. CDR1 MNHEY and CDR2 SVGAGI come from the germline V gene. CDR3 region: CASSPTGYGDTF. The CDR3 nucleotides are TGTGCCAGCAGTCCGACAGGGTATGGCGACACCTTC.

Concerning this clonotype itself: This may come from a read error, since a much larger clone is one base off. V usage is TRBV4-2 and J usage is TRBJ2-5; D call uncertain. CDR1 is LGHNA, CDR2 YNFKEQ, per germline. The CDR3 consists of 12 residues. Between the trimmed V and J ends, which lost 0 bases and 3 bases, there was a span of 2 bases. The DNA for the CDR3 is TGTGCCAGCAGCCAAGATAAAGAGACCCAGTACTTC. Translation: CASSQDKETQYF.

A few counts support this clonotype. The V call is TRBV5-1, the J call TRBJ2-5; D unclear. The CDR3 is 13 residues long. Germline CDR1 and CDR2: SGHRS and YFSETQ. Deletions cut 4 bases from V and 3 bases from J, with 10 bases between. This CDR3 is CASSPGHEETQYF. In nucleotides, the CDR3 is TGCGCCAGCAGCCCGGGCCATGAAGAGACCCAGTACTTC. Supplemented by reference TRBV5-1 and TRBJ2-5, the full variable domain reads KAGVTQTPRYLIKTRGQQVTLSCSPISGHRSVSWYQQTPGQGLQFLFEYFSETQRNKGNFPGRFSGRQFSNSRSEMNVSTLELGDSALYLCASSPGHEETQYFGPGTRLLVL.

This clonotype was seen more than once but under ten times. The CDR3 is CASRGGEWGYTEAFF. In DNA, the CDR3 is TGTGCCAGCAGGGGTGGGGAGTGGGGGTACACTGAAGCTTTCTTT. This chain links TRBV2 with TRBJ1-1; a possible D gene is TRBD1 (5 bases). The CDR3 is 15 amino acids. V was pared by 6 bases and J by 3 bases, with 17 bases between. Germline CDR1 reads SNHLY; CDR2 reads FYNNEI.

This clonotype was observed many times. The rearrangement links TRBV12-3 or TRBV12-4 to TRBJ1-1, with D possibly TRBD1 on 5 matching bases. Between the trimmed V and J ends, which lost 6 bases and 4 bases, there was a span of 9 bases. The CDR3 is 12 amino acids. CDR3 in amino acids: CASSSQVTEAFF. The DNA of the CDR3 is TGTGCCAGCAGCTCACAGGTCACTGAAGCTTTCTTT.

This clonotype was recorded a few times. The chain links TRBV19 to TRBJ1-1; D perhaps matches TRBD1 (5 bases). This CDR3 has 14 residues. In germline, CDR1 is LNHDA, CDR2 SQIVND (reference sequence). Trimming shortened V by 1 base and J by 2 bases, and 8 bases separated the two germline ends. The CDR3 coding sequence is TGTGCCAGTAGTATAGCGAGGGGAAACACTGAAGCTTTCTTT. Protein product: CASSIARGNTEAFF. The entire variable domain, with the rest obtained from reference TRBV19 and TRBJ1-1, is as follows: DGGITQSPKYLFRKEGQNVTLSCEQNLNHDAMYWYRQDPGQGLRLIYYSQIVNDFQKGDIAEGYSVSREKKESFPLTVTSAQKNPTAFYLCASSIARGNTEAFFGQGTRLTVV.

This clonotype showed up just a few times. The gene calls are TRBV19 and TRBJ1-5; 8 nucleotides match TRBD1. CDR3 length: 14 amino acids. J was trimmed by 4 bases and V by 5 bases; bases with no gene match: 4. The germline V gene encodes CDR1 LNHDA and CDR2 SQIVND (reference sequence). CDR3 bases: TGTGCCAGTAGTGCAGGGGGCGGGAATCAGCCCCAGCATTTT. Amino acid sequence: CASSAGGGNQPQHF.

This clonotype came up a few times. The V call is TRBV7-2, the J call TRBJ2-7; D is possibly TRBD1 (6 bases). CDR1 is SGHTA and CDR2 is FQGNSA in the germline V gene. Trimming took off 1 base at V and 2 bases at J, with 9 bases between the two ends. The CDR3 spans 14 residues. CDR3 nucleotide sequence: TGTGCCAGCAGCTTAGGGACAGCAGCCTACGAGCAGTACTTC. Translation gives CASSLGTAAYEQYF.

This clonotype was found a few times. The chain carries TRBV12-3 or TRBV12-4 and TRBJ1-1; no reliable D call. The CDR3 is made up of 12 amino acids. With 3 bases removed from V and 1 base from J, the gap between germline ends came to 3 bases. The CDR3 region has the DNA TGTGCCAGCAGTTTCAGGAACACTGAAGCTTTCTTT. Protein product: CASSFRNTEAFF.

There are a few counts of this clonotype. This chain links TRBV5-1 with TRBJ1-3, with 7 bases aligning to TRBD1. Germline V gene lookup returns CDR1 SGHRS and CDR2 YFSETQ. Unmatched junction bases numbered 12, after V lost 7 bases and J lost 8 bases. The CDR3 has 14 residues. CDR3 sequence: CASGGGQDGDTIYF. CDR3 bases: TGCGCCAGCGGCGGTGGACAGGACGGGGACACCATATATTTT. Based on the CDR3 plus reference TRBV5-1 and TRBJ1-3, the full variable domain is KAGVTQTPRYLIKTRGQQVTLSCSPISGHRSVSWYQQTPGQGLQFLFEYFSETQRNKGNFPGRFSGRQFSNSRSEMNVSTLELGDSALYLCASGGGQDGDTIYFGEGSWLTVV.